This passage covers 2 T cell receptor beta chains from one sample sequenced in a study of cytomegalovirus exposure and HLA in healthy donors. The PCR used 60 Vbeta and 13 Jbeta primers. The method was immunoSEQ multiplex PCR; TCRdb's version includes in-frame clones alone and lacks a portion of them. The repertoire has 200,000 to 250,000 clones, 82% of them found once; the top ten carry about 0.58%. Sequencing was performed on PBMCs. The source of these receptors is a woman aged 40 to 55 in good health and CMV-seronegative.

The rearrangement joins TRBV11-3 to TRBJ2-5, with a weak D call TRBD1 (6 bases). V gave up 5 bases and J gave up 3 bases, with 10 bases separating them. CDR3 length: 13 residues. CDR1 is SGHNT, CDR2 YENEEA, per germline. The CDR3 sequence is CASSPRDKETQYF. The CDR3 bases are TGTGCCAGCAGCCCGAGGGACAAAGAGACCCAGTACTTC.

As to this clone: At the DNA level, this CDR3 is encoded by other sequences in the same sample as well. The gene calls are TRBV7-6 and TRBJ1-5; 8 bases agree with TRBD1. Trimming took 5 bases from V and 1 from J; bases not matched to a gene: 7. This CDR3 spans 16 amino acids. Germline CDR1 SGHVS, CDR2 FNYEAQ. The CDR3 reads CASSPGQGASNQPQHF. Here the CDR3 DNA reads TGTGCCAGCAGCCCCGGACAGGGTGCAAGCAATCAGCCCCAGCATTTT. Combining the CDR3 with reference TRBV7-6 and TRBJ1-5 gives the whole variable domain GAGVSQSPRYKVTKRGQDVALRCDPISGHVSLYWYRQALGQGPEFLTYFNYEAQQDKSGLPNDRFSAERPEGSISTLTIQRTEQRDSAMYRCASSPGQGASNQPQHFGDGTRLSIL.